Below, 16 T cell receptor beta chains from the same sample are listed, as sequenced in a study of T cell responses to AZD1222 COVID-19 vaccine. TCRdb's copy holds only in-frame clones and misses some; the assay was immunoSEQ multiplex PCR. The sample has 90,000 to 100,000 clones, 85% to 90% seen once. This specimen consisted of peripheral blood, obtained 28 days after the second AZD1222 dose. Source of these receptors: an adult who received the AZD1222 COVID-19 vaccine.

The chain uses TRBV6-5 and TRBJ2-7; 7 bases are shared with TRBD1. The J segment lost 5 bases and the V segment lost 6 bases, leaving 13 bases of the junction unmatched. The CDR3 loop spans 15 amino acids. From germline, CDR1 is MNHEY and CDR2 SVGAGI. CDR3 DNA: TGTGCCAGCAGGTTCAACCGACAGGGTAGCAACGAGCAGTACTTC. Translating it yields CASRFNRQGSNEQYF.

V gene TRBV12-3 or TRBV12-4 combines with J gene TRBJ1-5; the D is unclear. The CDR3 contains 13 residues. V was pared by 3 bases and J by 6 bases, with 9 bases between. The CDR3 here is CASSFLNGQPQHF. CDR3 DNA sequence: TGTGCCAGCAGTTTCCTCAACGGTCAGCCCCAGCATTTT.

The chain has TRBV30 and TRBJ1-4, with TRBD1 identical over 8 bases. Trimming at V came to 3 bases and at J to 7 bases, leaving 10 bases not matched to a gene. This CDR3 is built from 15 residues. The germline V gene has CDR1 GTSNPN and CDR2 SVGIG (reference sequence). Written as DNA, the CDR3 is TGTGCCTGGAGCGCCCTGACAGGGGTGGGTGAAAAACTGTTTTTT. The encoded protein is CAWSALTGVGEKLFF.

The CDR3 sequence is CASSPDFQETQYF. DNA of the CDR3: TGTGCCAGCTCACCTGACTTTCAAGAGACCCAGTACTTC. The chain uses TRBV18 and TRBJ2-5; no firm D call. Germline assignment: CDR1 KGHSH and CDR2 LQKENI. The CDR3 is 13 residues long. Trimming took off 3 bases at V and 2 bases at J, with 7 bases between the two ends. Full variable domain (remainder filled in from reference TRBV18 and TRBJ2-5): NAGVMQNPRHLVRRRGQEARLRCSPMKGHSHVYWYRQLPEEGLKFMVYLQKENIIDESGMPKERFSAEFPKEGPSILRIQQVVRGDSAAYFCASSPDFQETQYFGPGTRLLVL.

The chain has TRBV7-9 and TRBJ1-2, with D tentatively TRBD1 (5 bases). CDR1 and CDR2 from the germline V gene are SEHNR and FQNEAQ (reference sequence). V dropped 1 base and J dropped 2 bases, with 11 bases sitting between them. The CDR3 extends over 15 amino acids. CDR3 coding DNA: TGTGCCAGCAGCTTAGGAATCGCAGGGAACTATGGCTACACCTTC. Its translation is CASSLGIAGNYGYTF.

V is TRBV11-3 and J is TRBJ2-5; possibly TRBD1 for D (6 bases). The germline V gene has CDR1 SGHNT and CDR2 YENEEA. V was clipped by 2 bases and J by 5 bases, with 9 bases between them. The CDR3 sequence is 13 residues long. The CDR3 reads CASSLRDRETQYF. The CDR3, as DNA: TGTGCCAGCAGCTTACGTGACAGGGAGACCCAGTACTTC.

The rearrangement joins TRBV6-5 to TRBJ1-4; 7 bases agree with TRBD1. Per germline, CDR1 MNHEY and CDR2 SVGAGI. CDR3 length equals 15 residues. V lost 5 bases and J lost 8; bases outside the gene matches: 11. CDR3 bases: TGTGCCAGCAGTAACCGACAGGGTCGAGACGAAAAACTGTTTTTT. It specifies CASSNRQGRDEKLFF.

A single count supports this clone. The genes are TRBV7-9 and TRBJ1-4, with 8 bases fitting TRBD1. CDR3 length equals 14 residues. With 4 bases clipped from V and 7 bases from J, the junction kept 5 bases outside the gene matches. Germline lookup yields CDR1 SEHNR and CDR2 FQNEAQ (reference sequence). The CDR3 loop reads CASSSGQGVEKLFF. The CDR3 DNA reads as TGTGCCAGCAGCTCCGGACAGGGAGTTGAAAAACTGTTTTTT.

The rearrangement joins TRBV29-1 to TRBJ1-1; D is unresolved. The germline V and J ends were trimmed by 3 bases and 11 bases, with 16 bases remaining between them. Germline V CDR1 and CDR2: SQVTM, ANQGSEA. The CDR3 has 12 amino acids. Here the CDR3 DNA reads TGCAGCGTTGAGCGAATAGGGCGGGAGGCTTTCTTT. This codes for CSVERIGREAFF.

The V and J genes are TRBV6-5 and TRBJ2-1, with TRBD2 matching over 13 bases. CDR3 length: 14 amino acids. Germline loops: CDR1 MNHEY, CDR2 SVGAGI. J was trimmed by 13 bases and V by 6 bases; bases with no gene match: 9. The CDR3 here is CASRPGLAGEFQFF. Written as DNA, the CDR3 is TGTGCCAGCAGACCCGGACTAGCGGGAGAATTTCAGTTCTTC.

The gene calls are TRBV12-3 or TRBV12-4 and TRBJ1-6; D is undetermined. The CDR3 extends over 11 amino acids. Trimming removed 1 base from V and 8 bases from J, with 0 bases in between. CDR3 region: CASSLDSPLHF. CDR3 nucleotide sequence: TGTGCCAGCAGTTTAGATTCACCCCTCCACTTT.

The V gene is TRBV19, the J gene TRBJ1-2; weak D call: TRBD1 (6 bases). Between the trimmed V and J ends, which lost 6 bases and 3 bases, there was a span of 14 bases. CDR1 and CDR2 (germline): LNHDA, SQIVND (reference sequence). CDR3 length: 14 amino acids. Written as DNA, the CDR3 is TGTGCCAGTAGGACAGGTTTCATCGACTATGGCTACACCTTC. Translating it yields CASRTGFIDYGYTF. The full variable domain, completed using reference TRBV19 and TRBJ1-2, is DGGITQSPKYLFRKEGQNVTLSCEQNLNHDAMYWYRQDPGQGLRLIYYSQIVNDFQKGDIAEGYSVSREKKESFPLTVTSAQKNPTAFYLCASRTGFIDYGYTFGSGTRLTVV.

The chain links TRBV5-1 to TRBJ1-3; a possible D gene is TRBD1 (6 bases). From germline, CDR1 is SGHRS and CDR2 YFSETQ. The V end was cut by 4 bases, the J end by 0 bases, with 14 bases between. This CDR3 is built from 16 residues. The CDR3 protein is CASSPNTGFSGNTIYF. Written as DNA, the CDR3 is TGCGCCAGCAGCCCGAACACAGGGTTCTCTGGAAACACCATATATTTT.

The rearrangement uses TRBV19 and TRBJ2-5; 9 nucleotides align to TRBD1. Germline CDR1 and CDR2: LNHDA and SQIVND (reference sequence). The CDR3 sequence is 15 residues long. V lost 6 bases, J lost 5 bases, and 10 bases stayed unmatched. CDR3 amino acids: CASRAGTGSYETQYF. CDR3 in DNA: TGTGCCAGTAGAGCGGGGACAGGGTCCTATGAGACCCAGTACTTC. Supplemented by reference TRBV19 and TRBJ2-5, the full variable domain reads DGGITQSPKYLFRKEGQNVTLSCEQNLNHDAMYWYRQDPGQGLRLIYYSQIVNDFQKGDIAEGYSVSREKKESFPLTVTSAQKNPTAFYLCASRAGTGSYETQYFGPGTRLLVL.

This rearrangement joins TRBV6-5 to TRBJ1-2; D is possibly TRBD1 (5 bases). This CDR3 spans 15 amino acids. From germline, CDR1 is MNHEY and CDR2 SVGAGI. V was cut by 0 bases and J by 4 bases, with 12 bases left in between. Here the CDR3 reads CASSYSLGEGYGYTF. The CDR3 bases are TGTGCCAGCAGTTACTCACTGGGGGAGGGCTATGGCTACACCTTC.

In this sample, this clone turned up once. The chain employs TRBV3-1 (or the pseudogene TRBV3-2) and TRBJ1-3; D gene unclear. CDR3 length: 15 amino acids. Germline V gives CDR1 LGHDT, CDR2 YNNKEL (reference sequence). Trimming took off 2 bases at V and 0 bases at J, with 8 bases between the two ends. The CDR3: CASSQRPGSGNTIYF. The CDR3 region has the DNA TGTGCCAGCAGCCAAAGGCCAGGCTCTGGAAACACCATATATTTT.